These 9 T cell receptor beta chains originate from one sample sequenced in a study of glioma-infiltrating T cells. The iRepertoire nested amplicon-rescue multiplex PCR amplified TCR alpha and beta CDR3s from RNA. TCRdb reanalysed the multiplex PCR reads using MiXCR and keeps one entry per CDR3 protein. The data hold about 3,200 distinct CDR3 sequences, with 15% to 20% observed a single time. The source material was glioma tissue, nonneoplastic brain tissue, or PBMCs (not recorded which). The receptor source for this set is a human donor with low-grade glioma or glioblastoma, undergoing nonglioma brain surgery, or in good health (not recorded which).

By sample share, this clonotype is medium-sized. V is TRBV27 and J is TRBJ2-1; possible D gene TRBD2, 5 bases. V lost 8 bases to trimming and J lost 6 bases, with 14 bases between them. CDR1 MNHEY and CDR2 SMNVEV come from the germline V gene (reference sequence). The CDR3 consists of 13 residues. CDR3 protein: CASRTTGINEQFF. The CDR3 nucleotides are TGTGCCAGCCGCACAACGGGGATCAATGAGCAGTTCTTC.

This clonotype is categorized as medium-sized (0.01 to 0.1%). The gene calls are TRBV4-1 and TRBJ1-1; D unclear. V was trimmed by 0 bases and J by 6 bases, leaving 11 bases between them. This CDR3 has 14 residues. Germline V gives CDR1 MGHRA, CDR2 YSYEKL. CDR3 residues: CASSQDEEDPEAFF. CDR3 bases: TGCGCCAGCAGCCAAGATGAGGAGGACCCTGAAGCTTTCTTT.

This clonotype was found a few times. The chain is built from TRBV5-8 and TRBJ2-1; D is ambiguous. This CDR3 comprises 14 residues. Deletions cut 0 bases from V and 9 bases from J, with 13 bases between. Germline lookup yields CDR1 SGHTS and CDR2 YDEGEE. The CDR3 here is CASSLVYSWGEQFF. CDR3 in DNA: TGTGCCAGCAGCTTGGTATACTCCTGGGGTGAGCAGTTCTTC.

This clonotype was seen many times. CDR3 protein: CASSQGPGAISGNTIYF. CDR3 in DNA: TGTGCCAGCAGCCAAGGCCCAGGGGCGATCTCTGGAAACACCATATATTTT. The V call is TRBV3-1, the J call TRBJ1-3; weak D call: TRBD1 (6 bases). The CDR3 is 17 residues long. Trimming took 1 base from V and 0 from J, leaving 13 bases between them. The V gene's germline CDR1 is LGHDT and CDR2 YNNKEL (reference sequence).

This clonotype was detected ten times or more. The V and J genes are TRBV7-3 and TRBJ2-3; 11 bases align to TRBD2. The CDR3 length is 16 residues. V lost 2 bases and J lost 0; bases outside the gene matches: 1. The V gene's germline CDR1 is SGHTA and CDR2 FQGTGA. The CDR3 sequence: CASSLVAGGSTDTQYF. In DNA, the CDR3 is TGTGCCAGCAGCTTAGTAGCGGGGGGGAGCACAGATACGCAGTATTTT.

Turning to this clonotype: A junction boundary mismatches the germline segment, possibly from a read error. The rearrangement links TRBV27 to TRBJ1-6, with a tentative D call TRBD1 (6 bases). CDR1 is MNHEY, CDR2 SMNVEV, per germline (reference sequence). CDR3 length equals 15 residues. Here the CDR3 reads CASSPVGGAGSPPHF. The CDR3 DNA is TGTGCCAGCAGTCCTGTTGGGGGCGCGGGTTCACCCCCCCACTTT.

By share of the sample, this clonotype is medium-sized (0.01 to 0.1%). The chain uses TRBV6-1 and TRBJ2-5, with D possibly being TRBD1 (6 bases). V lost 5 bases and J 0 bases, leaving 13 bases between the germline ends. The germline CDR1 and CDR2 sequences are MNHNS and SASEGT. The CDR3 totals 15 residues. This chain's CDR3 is CASSKDREYQETQYF. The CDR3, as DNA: TGTGCCAGCAGTAAGGACAGAGAGTACCAAGAGACCCAGTACTTC.

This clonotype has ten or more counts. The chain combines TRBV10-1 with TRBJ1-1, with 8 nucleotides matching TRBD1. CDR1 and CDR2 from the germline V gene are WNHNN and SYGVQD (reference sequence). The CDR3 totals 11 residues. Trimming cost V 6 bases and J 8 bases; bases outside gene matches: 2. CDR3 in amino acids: CASRDRDEAFF. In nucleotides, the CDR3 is TGCGCCAGCAGGGACAGGGACGAAGCTTTCTTT.

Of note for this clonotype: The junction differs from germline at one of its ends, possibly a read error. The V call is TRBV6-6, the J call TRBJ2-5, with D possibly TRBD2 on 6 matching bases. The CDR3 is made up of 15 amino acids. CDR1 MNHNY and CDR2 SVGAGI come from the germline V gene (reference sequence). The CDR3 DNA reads TGTGCCAGCAGTTACTCGACTAGAGTTCAAGAGACCCAGTGCTTC. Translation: CASSYSTRVQETQCF.